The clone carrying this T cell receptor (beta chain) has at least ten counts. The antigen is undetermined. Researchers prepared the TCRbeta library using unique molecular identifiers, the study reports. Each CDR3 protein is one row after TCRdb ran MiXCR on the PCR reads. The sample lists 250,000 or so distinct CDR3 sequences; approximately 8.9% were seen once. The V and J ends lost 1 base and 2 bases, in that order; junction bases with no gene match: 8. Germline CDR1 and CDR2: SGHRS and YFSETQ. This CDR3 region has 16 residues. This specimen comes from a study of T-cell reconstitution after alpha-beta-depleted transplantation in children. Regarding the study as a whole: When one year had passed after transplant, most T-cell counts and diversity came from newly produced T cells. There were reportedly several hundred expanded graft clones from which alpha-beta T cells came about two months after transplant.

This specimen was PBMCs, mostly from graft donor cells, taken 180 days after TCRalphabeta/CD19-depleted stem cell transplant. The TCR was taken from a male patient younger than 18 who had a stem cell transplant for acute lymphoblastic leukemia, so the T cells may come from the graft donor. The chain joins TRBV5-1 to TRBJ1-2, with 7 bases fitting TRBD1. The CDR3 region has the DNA TGCGCCAGCAGCTTGTTCCCCGGGACAGAGAACTATGGCTACACCTTC. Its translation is CASSLFPGTENYGYTF. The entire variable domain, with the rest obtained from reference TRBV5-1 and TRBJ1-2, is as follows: KAGVTQTPRYLIKTRGQQVTLSCSPISGHRSVSWYQQTPGQGLQFLFEYFSETQRNKGNFPGRFSGRQFSNSRSEMNVSTLELGDSALYLCASSLFPGTENYGYTFGSGTRLTVV.